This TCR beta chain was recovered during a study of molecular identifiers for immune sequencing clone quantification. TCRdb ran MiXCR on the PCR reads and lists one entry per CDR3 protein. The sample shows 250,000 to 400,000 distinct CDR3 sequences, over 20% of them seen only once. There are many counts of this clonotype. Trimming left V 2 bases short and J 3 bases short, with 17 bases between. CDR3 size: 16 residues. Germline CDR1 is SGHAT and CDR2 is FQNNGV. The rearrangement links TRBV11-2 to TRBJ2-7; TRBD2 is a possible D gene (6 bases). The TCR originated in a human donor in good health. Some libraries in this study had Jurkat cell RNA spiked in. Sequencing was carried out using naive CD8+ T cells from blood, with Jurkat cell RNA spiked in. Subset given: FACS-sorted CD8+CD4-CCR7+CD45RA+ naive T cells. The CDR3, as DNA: TGTGCCAGCAGCTTAATACTACCGGGACTGTACTACGAGCAGTACTTC. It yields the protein CASSLILPGLYYEQYF.